The rows below give T cell receptor beta chains drawn from one sample of a study of blood T cell repertoires in COVID-19. The method was immunoSEQ multiplex PCR; TCRdb's version includes in-frame clones alone and lacks a portion of them. The data hold over 130,000 clones, with over 60% observed a single time. Sequencing used PBMCs or T cells enriched from blood (not recorded which). These receptors came from a woman aged 45-59 years who had recovered from COVID-19. Both conserved end residues are trimmed from each CDR3.

v_gene: TRBV30
len: 11
j_gene: TRBJ2-2
CDR3aa: AWSVALSGELF

v_gene: TRBV5-1
len: 12
j_gene: TRBJ1-3
CDR3aa: ASSRGRSGNTIY

v_gene: TRBV5-6
len: 13
j_gene: TRBJ2-6
CDR3aa: ASSPYRAGANVLT

v_gene: TRBV18
len: 12
j_gene: TRBJ2-7
CDR3aa: ASSGRGTAYEQY

v_gene: TRBV3-1/TRBV3-2
len: 10
j_gene: TRBJ2-3
CDR3aa: ASSLSADTQY

v_gene: TRBV9
len: 13
j_gene: TRBJ1-5
CDR3aa: ASSALSGLGQPQH

v_gene: TRBV11-2
len: 12
j_gene: TRBJ2-3
CDR3aa: ASSLLAGADTQY

v_gene: TRBV11-2
len: 13
j_gene: TRBJ2-1
CDR3aa: ASSLDYQRNNEQF

v_gene: TRBV14
len: 14
j_gene: TRBJ2-7
CDR3aa: ASSPTAAEKNYEQY

v_gene: TRBV9
len: 12
j_gene: TRBJ2-7
CDR3aa: ASSARTSTYEQY

v_gene: TRBV14
len: 17
j_gene: TRBJ1-6
CDR3aa: ASSQEPDRGIGYNSPLH

v_gene: TRBV10-2
len: 13
j_gene: TRBJ2-7
CDR3aa: ASSAQGLGSYEQY

v_gene: TRBV5-1
len: 12
j_gene: TRBJ2-7
CDR3aa: ASSRDSGTHEQY

v_gene: TRBV27
len: 14
j_gene: TRBJ2-3
CDR3aa: ASSFWGQGAKDTQY

v_gene: TRBV27
len: 15
j_gene: TRBJ1-1
CDR3aa: ASSYIPGGVGGTEAF

v_gene: TRBV6-5
len: 11
j_gene: TRBJ1-2
CDR3aa: ASQRTANYGYT

v_gene: TRBV7-9
len: 12
j_gene: TRBJ2-5
CDR3aa: ATSLAGYQETQY

v_gene: TRBV28
len: 12
j_gene: TRBJ1-4
CDR3aa: ASRPAGRNEKLF

v_gene: TRBV18
len: 10
j_gene: TRBJ2-1
CDR3aa: ASSPLLYEQF

v_gene: TRBV9
len: 14
j_gene: TRBJ2-7
CDR3aa: ASSVAPGTSSYEQY

v_gene: TRBV9
len: 13
j_gene: TRBJ2-1
CDR3aa: ASSVGAGAYNEQF

v_gene: TRBV6-1
len: 15
j_gene: TRBJ1-5
CDR3aa: ASSGTGTVMSNQPQH

v_gene: TRBV28
len: 11
j_gene: TRBJ1-5
CDR3aa: ASRDSRLQPQH

v_gene: TRBV5-1
len: 12
j_gene: TRBJ2-2
CDR3aa: ASSLTGSSGELF

v_gene: TRBV10-3
len: 12
j_gene: TRBJ1-1
CDR3aa: AISESDSRREAF

v_gene: TRBV5-4
len: 10
j_gene: TRBJ2-1
CDR3aa: ASSLDMNEQF

v_gene: TRBV3-1/TRBV3-2
len: 14
j_gene: TRBJ1-4
CDR3aa: ASSQESYQGRKKLF

v_gene: TRBV28
len: 16
j_gene: TRBJ1-5
CDR3aa: ASSLEETGDTMDQPQH

v_gene: TRBV30
len: 14
j_gene: TRBJ1-3
CDR3aa: AWSGPRRSSGNTIY

v_gene: TRBV13
len: 11
j_gene: TRBJ2-5
CDR3aa: ASSFAGVETQY

v_gene: TRBV9
len: 12
j_gene: TRBJ2-7
CDR3aa: ASSVGAGAYEQY

v_gene: TRBV13
len: 14
j_gene: TRBJ2-2
CDR3aa: ASTNKGGGLTGELF

v_gene: TRBV30
len: 11
j_gene: TRBJ1-5
CDR3aa: AWSGSRDQPQH

v_gene: TRBV27
len: 12
j_gene: TRBJ1-5
CDR3aa: ASSLAGGGQPQH